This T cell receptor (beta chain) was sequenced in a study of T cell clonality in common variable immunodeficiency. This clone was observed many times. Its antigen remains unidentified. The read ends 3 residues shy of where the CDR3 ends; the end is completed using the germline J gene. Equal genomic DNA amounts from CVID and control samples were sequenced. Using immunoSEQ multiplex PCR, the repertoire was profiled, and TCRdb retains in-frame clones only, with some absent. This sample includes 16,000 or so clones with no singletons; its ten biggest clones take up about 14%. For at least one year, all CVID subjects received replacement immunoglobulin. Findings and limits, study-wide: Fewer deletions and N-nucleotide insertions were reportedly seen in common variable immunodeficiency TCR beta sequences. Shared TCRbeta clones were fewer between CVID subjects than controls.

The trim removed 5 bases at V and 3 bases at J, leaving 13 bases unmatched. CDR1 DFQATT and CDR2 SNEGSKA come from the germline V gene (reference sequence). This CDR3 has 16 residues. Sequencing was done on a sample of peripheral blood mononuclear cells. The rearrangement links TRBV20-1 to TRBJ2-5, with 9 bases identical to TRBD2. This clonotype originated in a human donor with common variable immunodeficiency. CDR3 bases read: TGCAGTGCTGGGGGGGGACTAGCACGTTTTGAAGAGACC. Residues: CSAGGGLARFEET. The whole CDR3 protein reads CSAGGGLARFEETQYF.